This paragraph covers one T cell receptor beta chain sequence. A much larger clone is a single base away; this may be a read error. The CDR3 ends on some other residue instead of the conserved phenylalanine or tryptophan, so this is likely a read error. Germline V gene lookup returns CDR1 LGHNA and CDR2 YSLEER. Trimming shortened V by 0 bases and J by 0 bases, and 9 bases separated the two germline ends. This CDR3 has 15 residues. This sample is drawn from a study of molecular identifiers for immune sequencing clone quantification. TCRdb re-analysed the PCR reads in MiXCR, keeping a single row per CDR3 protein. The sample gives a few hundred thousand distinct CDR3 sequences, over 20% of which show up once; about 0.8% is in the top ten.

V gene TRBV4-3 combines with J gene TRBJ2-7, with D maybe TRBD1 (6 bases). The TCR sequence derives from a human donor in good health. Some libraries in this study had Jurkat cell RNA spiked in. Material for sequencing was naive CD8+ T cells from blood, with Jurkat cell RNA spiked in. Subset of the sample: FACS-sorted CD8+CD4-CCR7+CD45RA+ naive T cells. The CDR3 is CASSQERGSSYEQYS. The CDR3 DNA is TGCGCCAGCAGCCAAGAAAGGGGGAGCTCCTACGAGCAGTACTCC.